This T cell receptor (beta chain) was found in a study of OX40 agonist ivuxolimab in advanced cancers. Sequenced by immunoSEQ multiplex PCR; TCRdb stores in-frame clones only, minus some. The sample has some 90,000 clones; under 95% are singletons. This CDR3 has 14 amino acids. V gave up 3 bases and J gave up 0 bases, with 5 bases separating them. CDR1 and CDR2 from the germline V gene are KGHSH and LQKENI. People who had autoimmune disease history or systemic immunosuppression were excluded. Blood draws occurred at baseline, cycle 4 day 1, and cycle 7 day 1. The V gene is TRBV18, the J gene TRBJ2-2; the D is unclear. The sequence came from an adult with an advanced solid tumor such as melanoma, head and neck, liver or kidney cancer. The specimen comprised CD4+ or CD8+ T cells sorted from blood, sampled in a trial of the OX40 agonist ivuxolimab. Here the CDR3 DNA reads TGTGCCAGCTCACCGTACACGAACACCGGGGAGCTGTTTTTT. Residues: CASSPYTNTGELFF.